Below, 11 T cell receptor beta chains from the same sample are listed, as sequenced in a study of T cells after yellow fever vaccination. TCRdb re-called the 5' RACE reads through MiXCR, storing one row per CDR3 protein. The repertoire holds some 250,000 distinct CDR3 sequences, with approximately 3.8% as singletons. Here the sequenced sample was PBMCs, taken 15 days after the yellow fever booster vaccination. These receptors were collected from a man aged 18 to 29 who received the YFV17D yellow fever vaccine.

This clonotype was detected ten times or more. CDR3 protein: CASSQLLYLSTEAFF. In nucleotides, the CDR3 is TGTGCCAGCAGCCAGCTACTCTACCTCTCAACTGAAGCTTTCTTT. The J gene is TRBJ1-1, the V gene TRBV3-1, with no clear D. The germline CDR1 and CDR2 sequences are LGHDT and YNNKEL (reference sequence). The CDR3 covers 15 residues. V lost 3 bases to trimming and J lost 5 bases, with 16 bases between them. The full variable domain, completed using reference TRBV3-1 and TRBJ1-1, is DTAVSQTPKYLVTQMGNDKSIKCEQNLGHDTMYWYKQDSKKFLKIMFSYNNKELIINETVPNRFSPKSPDKAHLNLHINSLELGDSAVYFCASSQLLYLSTEAFFGQGTRLTVV.

This clonotype was seen ten or more times. The rearrangement uses TRBV29-1 and TRBJ2-3, with a weak D call TRBD2 (6 bases). Germline assignment: CDR1 SQVTM and CDR2 ANQGSEA. Trimming stripped 5 bases from V and 2 bases from J, with 14 bases between. The CDR3 has 14 residues. The DNA for the CDR3 is TGCAGCGTTTACAAATGGGACTCCACAGATACGCAGTATTTT. Translation: CSVYKWDSTDTQYF.

This clonotype was detected many times. This clone may be a read error of a much larger clone one base away. The chain combines TRBV12-3 or TRBV12-4 with TRBJ2-1; the D is unclear. Trimming took 3 bases from V and 4 from J, leaving 4 bases between them. This CDR3 has 12 residues. CDR3 in DNA: TGTGCCAGCAGTTTTGAGTACAATGAGCAGTTCTTC. Translated, it gives CASSFEYNEQFF.

There are many counts of this clonotype. The V call is TRBV28, the J call TRBJ1-4, with 10 bases fitting TRBD1. Losses at the gene ends were 5 bases for V and 7 bases for J; bases not matched to a gene: 4. CDR3 size: 14 residues. CDR1 and CDR2 (germline): MDHEN, SYDVKM. CDR3 coding DNA: TGTGCCAGCAGTGACAGGGGGCGGGCTGAAAAACTGTTTTTT. Its translation is CASSDRGRAEKLFF. Complete variable domain (other parts from reference TRBV28 and TRBJ1-4): DVKVTQSSRYLVKRTGEKVFLECVQDMDHENMFWYRQDPGLGLRLIYFSYDVKMKEKGDIPEGYSVSREKKERFSLILESASTNQTSMYLCASSDRGRAEKLFFGSGTQLSVL.

Many counts were recorded for this clonotype. The rearrangement uses TRBV6-2 or TRBV6-3 and TRBJ2-2; no reliable D call. V dropped 7 bases and J dropped 6 bases, with 6 bases sitting between them. CDR3 length equals 11 residues. CDR1 is MNHEY, CDR2 SVGEGT, per germline. CDR3 loop: CASNFAGELFF. In DNA, the CDR3 is TGTGCCAGCAATTTTGCCGGGGAGCTGTTTTTT.

Ten or more counts support this clonotype. The chain links TRBV5-1 to TRBJ2-1; D tentatively fits TRBD1 or TRBD2 (5 bases each). This CDR3 spans 15 amino acids. V lost 0 bases and J lost 3, with 10 bases in between. The V gene's germline CDR1 is SGHRS and CDR2 YFSETQ. The CDR3 DNA follows: TGCGCCAGCAGCTTGGATGGGGGAAGCTACAATGAGCAGTTCTTC. It encodes CASSLDGGSYNEQFF.

In its sample, this clonotype was seen many times. The CDR3 here is CSARLGRETQYF. As DNA, the CDR3 is TGCAGCGCGAGGCTGGGCCGAGAGACCCAGTACTTC. The rearrangement joins TRBV29-1 to TRBJ2-5; D unresolved. Germline V gives CDR1 SQVTM, CDR2 ANQGSEA. With 7 bases removed from V and 4 bases from J, the gap between germline ends came to 13 bases. CDR3 length: 12 amino acids.

This clonotype was seen many times. V and J are TRBV6-6 and TRBJ2-7, with D unclear. Deletions cut 6 bases from V and 6 bases from J, with 15 bases between. Germline values: CDR1 MNHNY, CDR2 SVGAGI (reference sequence). This CDR3 region has 13 residues. The CDR3 DNA sequence: TGTGCCAGCAGCCGTATGCAGGCGTTCGAGCAGTACGTC. Amino acid sequence: CASSRMQAFEQYV.

In its sample, this clonotype was seen many times. The chain employs TRBV28 and TRBJ2-7, with TRBD2 as a possible D gene (6 bases). The V and J ends lost 6 bases and 2 bases respectively, with 11 bases between them. The CDR3 extends over 13 amino acids. Germline V lookup: CDR1 MDHEN, CDR2 SYDVKM. The CDR3 region has the DNA TGTGCCAGCAGCCCGGGACTGCCCTACGAGCAGTACGTC. Protein: CASSPGLPYEQYV.

This clonotype appeared many times. The chain links TRBV20-1 to TRBJ2-5; 7 bases map to TRBD2. The V gene end was trimmed by 5 bases and the J gene end by 2 bases; junction bases not matched to a gene: 5. Germline CDR1 is DFQATT and CDR2 is SNEGSKA (reference sequence). CDR3 length: 13 amino acids. DNA for the CDR3: TGCAGTGCTTCGCTCGGGGGGCAAGAGACCCAGTACTTC. Amino acids: CSASLGGQETQYF.

The table lists this clonotype with many counts. The V gene is TRBV7-2, the J gene TRBJ2-7, with a possible D match to TRBD2 (5 bases). CDR3 size: 14 residues. Trimming cost V 5 bases and J 0 bases, with 11 bases left between them. Germline CDR1 reads SGHTA; CDR2 reads FQGNSA. The chain's CDR3 is CASSREESSYEQYV. CDR3 DNA: TGTGCCAGCAGCCGGGAAGAGAGCTCCTACGAGCAGTACGTC.